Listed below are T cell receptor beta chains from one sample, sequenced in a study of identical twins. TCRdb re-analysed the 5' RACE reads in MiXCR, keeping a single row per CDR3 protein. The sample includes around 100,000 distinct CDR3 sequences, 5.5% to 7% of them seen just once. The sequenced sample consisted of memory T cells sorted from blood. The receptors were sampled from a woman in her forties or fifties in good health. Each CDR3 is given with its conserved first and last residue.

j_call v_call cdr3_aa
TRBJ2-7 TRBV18 CASSRGTSGRNEQYF
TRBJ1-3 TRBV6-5 CASSYSGRGYGNTIYF
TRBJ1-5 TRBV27 CASRPTGGTQPQHF
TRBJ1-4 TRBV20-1 CSARDLLGVRREKLFF
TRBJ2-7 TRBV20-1 CSARDNSYEQYF
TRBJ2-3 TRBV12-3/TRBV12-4 CASSFSMAGDTQYF
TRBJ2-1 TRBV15 CATSRFRALNEQFF
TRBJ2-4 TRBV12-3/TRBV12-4 CASSPQHQGAKNIQYF
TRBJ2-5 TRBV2 CASSEGSSGGTQYF
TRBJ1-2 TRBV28 CASSLTAGGRLGYTF
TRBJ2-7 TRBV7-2 CASSLVGGGSYEQYF
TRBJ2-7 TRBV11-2 CASSATSGEQYF
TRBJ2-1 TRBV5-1 CASSFSGGRGEQFF
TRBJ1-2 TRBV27 CASSLGGYGGYTF
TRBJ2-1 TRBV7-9 CASSPILGEQFF
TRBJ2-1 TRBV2 CASSGTDTEQFF
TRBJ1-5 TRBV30 CAWSGPQWGRRNQPQHF
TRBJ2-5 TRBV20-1 CSARRGEGLTAETQYF
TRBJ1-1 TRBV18 CASSPPGGRTEAFF
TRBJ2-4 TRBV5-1 CASSLEGNGRPDIQYF
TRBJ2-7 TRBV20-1 CSASPPTGLYEQYF
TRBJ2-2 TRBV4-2 CASSQDPPGLGGAGELFF
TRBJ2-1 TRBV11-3 CASSLVLAERLVDEQFF
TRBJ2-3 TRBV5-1 CASSLGTSRGTDTQYF
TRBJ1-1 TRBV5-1 CASSFREGTEAFF
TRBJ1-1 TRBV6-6 CASSLDREAFF
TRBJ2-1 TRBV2 CATETSGNYNEQFF
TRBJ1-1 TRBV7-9 CASLDGAKATEAFF
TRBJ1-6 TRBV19 CASSPDRYNSPLHF
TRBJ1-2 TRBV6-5 CASSYRQGGGYTF
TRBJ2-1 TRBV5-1 CASSEPPGHNEQFF
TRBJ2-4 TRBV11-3 CASSIVGWGVPAKNIQYF
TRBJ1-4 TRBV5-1 CASSPRAREEKLFF
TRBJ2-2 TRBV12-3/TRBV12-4 CASSFASGTQTGELFF
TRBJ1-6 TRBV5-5 CASSLGGAASSPLHF
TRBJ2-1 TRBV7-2 CASSYYSGRNNEQFF
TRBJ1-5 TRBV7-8 CASSLAFGGYSNQPQHF
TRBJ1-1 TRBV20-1 CSARAKRGGQMNTEAFF
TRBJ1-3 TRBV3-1 CASSQLRGQSGNTIYF
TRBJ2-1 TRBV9 CASSVGSSYNEQFF